The 8 T cell receptor beta chains presented below share a single source sample, sequenced in a study of T cell responses to AZD1222 COVID-19 vaccine. Some clones are missing from TCRdb's copy, which holds only in-frame ones; the method was immunoSEQ multiplex PCR. Of roughly 170,000 clones detected, about 86% appear once; the ten largest clones hold approximately 0.5%. The sample here was peripheral blood, taken on day 0 of AZD1222 vaccination. The source of these receptors is an adult in good health.

The chain recombines TRBV25-1 with TRBJ1-4; TRBD1 is a possible D gene (6 bases). V lost 3 bases and J lost 1, with 9 bases in between. The CDR3 sequence is 15 residues long. CDR1 is MGHDK and CDR2 is SYGVNS in the germline V gene. The CDR3: CASSDQGITNEKLFF. CDR3 in DNA: TGTGCCAGCAGTGATCAGGGGATAACTAATGAAAAACTGTTTTTT.

The chain couples TRBV2 to TRBJ1-6; perhaps TRBD1 as D (5 bases). The V gene's germline CDR1 is SNHLY and CDR2 FYNNEI. The V end was cut by 5 bases, the J end by 3 bases, with 11 bases between. The CDR3 loop spans 15 amino acids. This CDR3 reads CASSLSGVYNSPLHF. The CDR3 DNA follows: TGTGCCAGCAGTCTCTCGGGGGTCTATAATTCACCCCTCCACTTT.

The CDR3: CASSPLGNTEAFF. In DNA form, the CDR3 reads TGTGCCAGCAGCCCACTGGGGAACACTGAAGCTTTCTTT. V is TRBV28 and J is TRBJ1-1; D is unclear. The CDR3 loop spans 13 amino acids. Germline lookup yields CDR1 MDHEN and CDR2 SYDVKM. Trimming cost V 6 bases and J 1 base, with 9 bases left between them.

The genes are TRBV19 and TRBJ1-3, with D possibly being TRBD1 (5 bases). Germline lookup yields CDR1 LNHDA and CDR2 SQIVND (reference sequence). This CDR3 spans 14 amino acids. Trimming took 2 bases from V and 3 from J, leaving 8 bases between them. CDR3 protein: CASSIRGSGNTIYF. In DNA form, the CDR3 reads TGTGCCAGTAGTATAAGGGGCAGTGGAAACACCATATATTTT.

The CDR3 DNA follows: TGTGCCAGCAGGGGAAGCGGGAGAGCCTACAATGAGCAGTTCTTC. Translated: CASRGSGRAYNEQFF. The chain recombines TRBV6-5 with TRBJ2-1; TRBD2 matches at 8 bases. Germline CDR1 is MNHEY and CDR2 is SVGAGI. The CDR3 is 15 amino acids. With 6 bases clipped from V and 2 bases from J, the junction kept 6 bases outside the gene matches.

The DNA for the CDR3 is TGTGCCAGTAGTATTTTAACAGGGGGCACCGGGGAGCTGTTTTTT. This sequence encodes CASSILTGGTGELFF. The chain recombines TRBV19 with TRBJ2-2, with 8 bases aligning to TRBD1. The ends lost 3 bases at V and 4 bases at J; junction bases unmatched: 4. This CDR3 contains 15 residues. Germline-derived CDR1 and CDR2 are LNHDA and SQIVND (reference sequence).

This sequence joins TRBV30 and TRBJ2-7; TRBD2 agrees at 7 bases. The germline V gene has CDR1 GTSNPN and CDR2 SVGIG (reference sequence). The CDR3 is made up of 17 amino acids. Losses at the gene ends were 2 bases for V and 2 bases for J; bases not matched to a gene: 15. CDR3 in amino acids: CAWSILPGTTGTYEQYF. CDR3 DNA: TGTGCCTGGAGTATACTCCCCGGGACTACCGGGACCTACGAGCAGTACTTC.

This clone was picked up one time. This rearrangement joins TRBV5-1 to TRBJ2-2; 11 nucleotides match TRBD2. Looked up from germline, CDR1 is SGHRS and CDR2 is YFSETQ. CDR3 length: 19 residues. The junction had 9 bases not matched to a gene; V was cut back by 2 bases and J by 0 bases. The CDR3 reads CASSFHSTSGAANTGELFF. The CDR3 nucleotides read TGCGCCAGCAGCTTTCACTCGACTAGCGGGGCCGCGAACACCGGGGAGCTGTTTTTT.